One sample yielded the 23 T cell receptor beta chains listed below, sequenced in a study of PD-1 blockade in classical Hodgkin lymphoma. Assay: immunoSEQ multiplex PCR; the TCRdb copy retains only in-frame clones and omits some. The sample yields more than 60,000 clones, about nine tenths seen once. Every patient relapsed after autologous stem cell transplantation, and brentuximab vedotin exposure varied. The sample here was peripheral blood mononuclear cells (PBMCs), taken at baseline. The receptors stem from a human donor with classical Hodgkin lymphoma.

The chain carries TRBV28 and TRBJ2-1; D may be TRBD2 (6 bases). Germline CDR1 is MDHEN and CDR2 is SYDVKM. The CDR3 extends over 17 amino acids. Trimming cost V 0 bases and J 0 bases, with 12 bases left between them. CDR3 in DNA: TGTGCCAGCAGTTTATGGCCCGCGGGACTCTCCTACAATGAGCAGTTCTTC. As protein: CASSLWPAGLSYNEQFF.

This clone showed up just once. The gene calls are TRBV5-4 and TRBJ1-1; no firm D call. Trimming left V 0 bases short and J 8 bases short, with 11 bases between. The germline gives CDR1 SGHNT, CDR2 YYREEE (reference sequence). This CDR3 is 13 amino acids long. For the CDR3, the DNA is TGTGCCAGCAGCTTGGCCGGGGTGGCAGAAGCTTTCTTT. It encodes CASSLAGVAEAFF.

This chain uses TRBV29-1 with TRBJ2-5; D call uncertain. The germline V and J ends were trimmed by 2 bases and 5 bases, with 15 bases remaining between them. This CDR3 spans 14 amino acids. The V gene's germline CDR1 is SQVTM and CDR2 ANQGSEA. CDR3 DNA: TGCAGCGTTGAACGGATAGCTTCCAAGGAGACCCAGTACTTC. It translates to CSVERIASKETQYF.

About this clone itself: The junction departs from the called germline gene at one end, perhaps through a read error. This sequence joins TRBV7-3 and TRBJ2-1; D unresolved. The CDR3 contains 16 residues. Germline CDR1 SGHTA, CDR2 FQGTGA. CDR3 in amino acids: CASSSAAPPYYDEQFF. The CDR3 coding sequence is TGTGCCAGCAGCTCCGCAGCTCCGCCTTACTACGATGAGCAGTTCTTC. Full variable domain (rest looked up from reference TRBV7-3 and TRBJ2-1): GAGVSQTPSNKVTEKGKYVELRCDPISGHTALYWYRQSLGQGPEFLIYFQGTGAADDSGLPNDRFFAVRPEGSVSTLKIQRTERGDSAVYLCASSSAAPPYYDEQFFGPGTRLTVL.

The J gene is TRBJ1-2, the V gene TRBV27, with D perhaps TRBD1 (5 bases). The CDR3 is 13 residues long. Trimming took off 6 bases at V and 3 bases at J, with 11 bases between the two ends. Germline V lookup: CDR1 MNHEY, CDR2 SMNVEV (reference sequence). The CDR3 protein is CASSYGDHYGYTF. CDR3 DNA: TGTGCCAGCAGCTACGGGGACCACTATGGCTACACCTTC.

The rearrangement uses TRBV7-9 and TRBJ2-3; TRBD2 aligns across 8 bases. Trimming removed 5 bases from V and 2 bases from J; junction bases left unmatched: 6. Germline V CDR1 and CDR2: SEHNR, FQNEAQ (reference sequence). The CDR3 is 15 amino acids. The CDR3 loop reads CASSRGGGFTDTQYF. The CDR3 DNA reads TGTGCCAGCAGCCGGGGCGGGGGGTTCACAGATACGCAGTATTTT. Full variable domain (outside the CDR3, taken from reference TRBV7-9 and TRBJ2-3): DTGVSQNPRHKITKRGQNVTFRCDPISEHNRLYWYRQTLGQGPEFLTYFQNEAQLEKSRLLSDRFSAERPKGSFSTLEIQRTEQGDSAMYLCASSRGGGFTDTQYFGPGTRLTVL.

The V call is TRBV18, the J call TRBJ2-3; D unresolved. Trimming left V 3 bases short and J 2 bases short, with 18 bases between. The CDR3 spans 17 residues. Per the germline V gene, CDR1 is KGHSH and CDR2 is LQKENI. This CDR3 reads CASSPSYVAEPTDTQYF. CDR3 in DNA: TGTGCCAGCTCACCCAGTTATGTGGCTGAACCCACAGATACGCAGTATTTT.

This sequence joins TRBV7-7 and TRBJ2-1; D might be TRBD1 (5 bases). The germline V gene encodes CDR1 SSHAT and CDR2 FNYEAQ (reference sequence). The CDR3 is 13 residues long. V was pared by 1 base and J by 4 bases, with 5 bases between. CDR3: CASSLGTYNEQFF. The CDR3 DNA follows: TGTGCCAGCAGCTTAGGGACATACAATGAGCAGTTCTTC.

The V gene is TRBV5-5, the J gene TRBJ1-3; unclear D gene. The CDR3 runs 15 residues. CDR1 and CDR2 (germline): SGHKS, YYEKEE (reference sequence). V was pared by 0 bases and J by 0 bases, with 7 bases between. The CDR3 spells CASSLGAVSGNTIYF. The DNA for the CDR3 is TGTGCCAGCAGCTTGGGGGCGGTCTCTGGAAACACCATATATTTT.

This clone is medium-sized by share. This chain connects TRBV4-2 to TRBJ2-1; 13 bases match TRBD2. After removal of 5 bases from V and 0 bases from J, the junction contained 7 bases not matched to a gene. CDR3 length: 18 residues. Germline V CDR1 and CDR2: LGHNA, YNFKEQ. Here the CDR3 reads CASSSGLAGKSSYNEQFF. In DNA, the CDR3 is TGTGCCAGCAGCTCGGGACTAGCGGGAAAGAGCTCCTACAATGAGCAGTTCTTC.

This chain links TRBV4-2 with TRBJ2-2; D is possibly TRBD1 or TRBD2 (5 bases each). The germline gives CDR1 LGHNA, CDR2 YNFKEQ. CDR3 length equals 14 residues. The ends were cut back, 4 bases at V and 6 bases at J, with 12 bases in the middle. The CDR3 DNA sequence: TGTGCCAGCAGCCGAGAGGGGAGTGCCGGGGAGCTGTTTTTT. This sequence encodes CASSREGSAGELFF.

The CDR3 is CASSPGQETQYF. CDR3 nucleotides: TGTGCCAGCTCCCCCGGGCAAGAGACCCAGTACTTC. V gene TRBV28 combines with J gene TRBJ2-5; D gene uncertain. The CDR3 has 12 residues. Trimming took 8 bases from V and 2 from J, leaving 9 bases between them. Germline CDR1 MDHEN, CDR2 SYDVKM.

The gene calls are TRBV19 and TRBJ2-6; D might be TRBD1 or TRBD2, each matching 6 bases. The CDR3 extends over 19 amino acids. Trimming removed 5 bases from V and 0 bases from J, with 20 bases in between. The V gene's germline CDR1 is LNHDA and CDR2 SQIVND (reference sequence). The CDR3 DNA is TGTGCCAGTAGTCTTTTGTCGCGGGACACGAGCTCTGGGGCCAACGTCCTGACTTTC. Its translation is CASSLLSRDTSSGANVLTF.

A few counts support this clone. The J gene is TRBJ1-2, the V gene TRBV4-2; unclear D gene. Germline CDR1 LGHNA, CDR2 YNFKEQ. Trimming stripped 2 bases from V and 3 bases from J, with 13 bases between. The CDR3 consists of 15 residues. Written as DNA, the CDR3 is TGTGCCAGCAGCCAACGTAACGTTAGGGACTATGGCTACACCTTC. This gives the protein CASSQRNVRDYGYTF.

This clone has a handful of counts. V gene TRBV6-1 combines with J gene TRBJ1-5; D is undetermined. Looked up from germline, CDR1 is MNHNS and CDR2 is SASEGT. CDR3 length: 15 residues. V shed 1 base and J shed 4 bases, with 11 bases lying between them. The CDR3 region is CASSEVADYNQPQHF. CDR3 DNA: TGTGCCAGCAGTGAAGTCGCAGACTATAATCAGCCCCAGCATTTT.

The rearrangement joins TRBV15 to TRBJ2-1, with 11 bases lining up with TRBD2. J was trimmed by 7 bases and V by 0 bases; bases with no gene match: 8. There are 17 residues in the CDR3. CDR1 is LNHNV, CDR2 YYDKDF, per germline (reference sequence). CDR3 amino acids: CATSRDRPSGRSNEQFF. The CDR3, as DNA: TGTGCCACCAGCAGAGATCGTCCTAGCGGGAGGTCAAATGAGCAGTTCTTC.

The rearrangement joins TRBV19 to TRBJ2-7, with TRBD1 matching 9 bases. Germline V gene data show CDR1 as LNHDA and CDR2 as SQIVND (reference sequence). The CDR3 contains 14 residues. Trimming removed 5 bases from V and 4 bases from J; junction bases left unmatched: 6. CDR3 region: CASSARDREYEQYF. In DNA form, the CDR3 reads TGTGCCAGTAGTGCCCGGGACAGGGAGTACGAGCAGTACTTC.

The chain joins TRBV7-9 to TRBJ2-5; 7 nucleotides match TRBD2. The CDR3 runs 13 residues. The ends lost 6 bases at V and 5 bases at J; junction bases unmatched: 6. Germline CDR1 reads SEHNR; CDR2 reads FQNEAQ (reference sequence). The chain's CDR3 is CASRTGGIETQYF. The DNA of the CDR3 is TGTGCCAGCAGGACCGGGGGGATCGAGACCCAGTACTTC.

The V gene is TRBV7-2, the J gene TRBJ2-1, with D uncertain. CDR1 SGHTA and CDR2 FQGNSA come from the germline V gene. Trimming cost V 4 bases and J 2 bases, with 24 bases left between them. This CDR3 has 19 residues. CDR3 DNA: TGTGCCAGCAGCTCCCCCCGGCGTTCTAGAGATCTTCCCTACAATGAGCAGTTCTTC. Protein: CASSSPRRSRDLPYNEQFF.

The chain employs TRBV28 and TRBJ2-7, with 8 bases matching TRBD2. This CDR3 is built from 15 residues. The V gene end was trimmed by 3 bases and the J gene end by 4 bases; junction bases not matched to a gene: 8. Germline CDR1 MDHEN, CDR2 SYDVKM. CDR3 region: CASSLSAGGRYEQYF. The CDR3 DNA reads TGTGCCAGCAGTTTGTCTGCGGGGGGAAGATACGAGCAGTACTTC.

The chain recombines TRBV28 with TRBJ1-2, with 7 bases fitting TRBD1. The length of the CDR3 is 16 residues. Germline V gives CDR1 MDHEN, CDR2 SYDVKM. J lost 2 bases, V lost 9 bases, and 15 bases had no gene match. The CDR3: CASGGQGGRENYGYTF. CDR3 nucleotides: TGTGCCAGTGGGGGGCAGGGGGGTCGTGAGAACTATGGCTACACCTTC.

The CDR3: CASSLVGGGYEQYF. The CDR3 nucleotides are TGCGCCAGCAGCTTGGTAGGGGGCGGCTACGAGCAGTACTTC. The chain carries TRBV5-1 and TRBJ2-7; 7 bases agree with TRBD1. Germline CDR1 is SGHRS and CDR2 is YFSETQ. Trimming took 0 bases from V and 3 from J; bases not matched to a gene: 3. CDR3 length: 14 residues. The whole variable domain, remainder taken from reference TRBV5-1 and TRBJ2-7, is KAGVTQTPRYLIKTRGQQVTLSCSPISGHRSVSWYQQTPGQGLQFLFEYFSETQRNKGNFPGRFSGRQFSNSRSEMNVSTLELGDSALYLCASSLVGGGYEQYFGPGTRLTVT.

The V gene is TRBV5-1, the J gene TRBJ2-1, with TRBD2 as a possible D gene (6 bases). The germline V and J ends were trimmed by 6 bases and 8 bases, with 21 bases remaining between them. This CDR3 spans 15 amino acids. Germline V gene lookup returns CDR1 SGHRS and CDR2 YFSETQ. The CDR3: CASTSLGLPGDEQFF. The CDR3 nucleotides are TGCGCCAGCACCTCCTTGGGACTTCCGGGGGATGAGCAGTTCTTC.